The present T cell receptor beta chain was sequenced within a study of T cell changes during pregnancy in multiple sclerosis. This CDR3 region has 16 residues. The protocol was immunoSEQ multiplex PCR, while the TCRdb copy is restricted to in-frame clones and leaves out a portion. The sample shows 55,000 to 65,000 clones, roughly 92% of them seen only once. This material consisted of CD8+ T cells from peripheral blood mononuclear cells, taken in the third trimester of pregnancy. This TCR derives from a female donor with multiple sclerosis, enrolled in a pregnancy study. The V call is TRBV12-1, the J call TRBJ1-5; the listed D gene, TRBD1, was not tested against the DNA. TRBV12-1 is given as a pseudogene. The chain's CDR3 is CASTVDRGQGCQPQHF. CDR3 sequence (DNA): TGTGCCAGCACAGTGGACAGGGGGCAGGGTTGTCAGCCCCAGCATTTT.